The next 5 T cell receptor beta chains were all read from a single sample in a study of cytomegalovirus exposure and HLA in healthy donors. Vbeta (60) and Jbeta (13) primers were used in the PCR. Libraries were prepared by immunoSEQ multiplex PCR; TCRdb keeps only in-frame clonotypes and omits some of them. The sample gives over 150,000 clones, approximately 62% of which show up once; approximately 1.3% is in the top ten. Material for sequencing was PBMCs. Every receptor here comes from a man between 50 and 59 years old in good health and CMV-seronegative.

This rearrangement joins TRBV28 to TRBJ1-2; D may be TRBD1 (5 bases). The CDR3 is 14 residues long. Germline V gene sequence: CDR1 MDHEN, CDR2 SYDVKM. The V gene lost 1 base and the J gene lost 2 bases, with 8 bases spanning the gap. CDR3: CASSLLAGNYGYTF. CDR3 in DNA: TGTGCCAGCAGTTTATTAGCAGGGAACTATGGCTACACCTTC.

The V gene is TRBV5-1, the J gene TRBJ2-5; 10 nucleotides line up with TRBD2. V gave up 3 bases and J gave up 5 bases; unmatched junction bases: 10. Per the germline V gene, CDR1 is SGHRS and CDR2 is YFSETQ. The CDR3 runs 16 residues. In DNA, the CDR3 is TGCGCCAGCAGCTCGAGGGTAGCGGGGGGCCAGGAGACCCAGTACTTC. Encoded protein: CASSSRVAGGQETQYF.

The chain uses TRBV9 and TRBJ1-2; 9 nucleotides agree with TRBD1. Germline CDR1 and CDR2: SGDLS and YYNGEE. The length of the CDR3 is 16 residues. V shed 3 bases and J 2 bases; nucleotides not matched to a gene: 8. The CDR3 loop is CASSADTGGPNYGYTF. CDR3 nucleotide sequence: TGTGCCAGCAGCGCAGACACAGGGGGCCCAAACTATGGCTACACCTTC.

The table lists this clone with a count of one. This chain joins TRBV6-5 and TRBJ1-1; the match to TRBD1 covers 7 bases. CDR1 and CDR2 from the germline V gene are MNHEY and SVGAGI. This CDR3 has 15 residues. With 7 bases clipped from V and 0 bases from J, the junction kept 8 bases outside the gene matches. The CDR3 DNA sequence: TGTGCCAGCACGCAAACAGGGGTCCTGAACACTGAAGCTTTCTTT. Protein sequence: CASTQTGVLNTEAFF.

The chain carries TRBV6-1 and TRBJ2-1; 10 bases are a match to TRBD2. V lost 3 bases to trimming and J lost 6 bases; unmatched junction nucleotides: 5. The CDR3 totals 15 residues. Germline V gives CDR1 MNHNS, CDR2 SASEGT. This chain's CDR3 is CASSDWSGGANEQFF. The DNA of the CDR3 is TGTGCCAGCAGTGATTGGAGCGGGGGGGCCAATGAGCAGTTCTTC.